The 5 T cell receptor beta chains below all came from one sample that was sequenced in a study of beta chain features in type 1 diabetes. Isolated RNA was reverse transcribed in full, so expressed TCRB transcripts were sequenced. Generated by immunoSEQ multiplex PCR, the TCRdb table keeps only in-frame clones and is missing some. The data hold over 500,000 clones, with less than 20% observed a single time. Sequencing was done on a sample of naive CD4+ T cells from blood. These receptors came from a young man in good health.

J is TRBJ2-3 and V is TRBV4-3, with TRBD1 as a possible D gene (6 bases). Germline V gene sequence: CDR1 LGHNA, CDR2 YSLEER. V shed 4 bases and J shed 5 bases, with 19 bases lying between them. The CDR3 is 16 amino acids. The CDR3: CASSPPPGRGGDTQYF. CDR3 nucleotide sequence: TGCGCCAGCAGCCCTCCTCCGGGGAGAGGGGGAGATACGCAGTATTTT.

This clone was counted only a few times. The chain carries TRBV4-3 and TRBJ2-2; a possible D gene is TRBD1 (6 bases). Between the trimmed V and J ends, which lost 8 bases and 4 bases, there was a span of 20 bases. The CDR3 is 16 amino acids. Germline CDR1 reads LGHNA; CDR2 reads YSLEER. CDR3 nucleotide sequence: TGCGCCAGCTCGGGTGGGACACCTAGTACCACCGGGGAGCTGTTTTTT. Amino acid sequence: CASSGGTPSTTGELFF.

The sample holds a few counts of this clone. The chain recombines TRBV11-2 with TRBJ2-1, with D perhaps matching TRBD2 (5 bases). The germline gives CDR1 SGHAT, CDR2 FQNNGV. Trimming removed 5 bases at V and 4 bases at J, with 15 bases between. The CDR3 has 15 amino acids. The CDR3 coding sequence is TGTGCCAGCAGCGGTAACACGGGAAGGTACAATGAGCAGTTCTTC. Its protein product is CASSGNTGRYNEQFF.

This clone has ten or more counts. The CDR3, as DNA: TGTGCCATCAGGGACTTGAACACTGAAGCTTTCTTT. This encodes CAIRDLNTEAFF. The chain employs TRBV10-3 and TRBJ1-1, with unresolved D. The CDR3 extends over 12 amino acids. Trimming shortened V by 6 bases and J by 0 bases, and 5 bases separated the two germline ends. The germline CDR1 and CDR2 sequences are ENHRY and SYGVKD.

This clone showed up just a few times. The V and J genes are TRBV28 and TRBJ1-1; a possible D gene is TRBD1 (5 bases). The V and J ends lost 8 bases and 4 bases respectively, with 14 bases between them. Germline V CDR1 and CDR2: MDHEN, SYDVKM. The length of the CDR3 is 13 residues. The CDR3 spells CASLLRQSTEAFF. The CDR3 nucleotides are TGTGCCAGCCTCCTTCGACAGAGCACTGAAGCTTTCTTT.